This passage covers 8 T cell receptor beta chains from one sample sequenced in a study of vaccination and CD4 T cells after COVID-19. TCRdb re-called the PCR reads with MiXCR, one entry per CDR3 protein. The repertoire holds about 21,000 distinct CDR3 sequences, with 60% as singletons. The sample here was CD4+ T cells from blood, taken after SARS-CoV-2 vaccination. The origin of the receptors is a human donor who had recovered from COVID-19.

This clonotype came up once. The CDR3 loop reads CASKPGANSPLHF. CDR3 coding DNA: TGTGCCAGCAAACCTGGGGCAAATTCACCCCTCCACTTT. The chain carries TRBV12-3 or TRBV12-4 and TRBJ1-6; maybe TRBD1 (5 bases). Trimming took off 7 bases at V and 7 bases at J, with 11 bases between the two ends. The CDR3 consists of 13 residues.

The V and J genes are TRBV6-2 or TRBV6-3 and TRBJ1-1, with 8 bases that match TRBD1. The CDR3 has 13 residues. Germline CDR1 is MNHEY and CDR2 is SVGEGT. The trim removed 5 bases at V and 6 bases at J, leaving 5 bases unmatched. CDR3 in DNA: TGTGCCAGCAGTAGGACAGGGTCCGCTGAAGCTTTCTTT. Protein product: CASSRTGSAEAFF.

J is TRBJ1-6 and V is TRBV6-5, with TRBD1 matching 8 bases. The CDR3 length is 17 residues. Germline V gene data show CDR1 as MNHEY and CDR2 as SVGAGI. V was clipped by 4 bases and J by 5 bases; unmatched bases: 10. CDR3 in amino acids: CASSSGKTGDNNSPLHF. CDR3 DNA sequence: TGTGCCAGCAGTTCCGGCAAGACAGGGGATAATAATTCACCCCTCCACTTT.

The chain combines TRBV28 with TRBJ2-7, with D uncertain. Germline V lookup: CDR1 MDHEN, CDR2 SYDVKM. The length of the CDR3 is 12 residues. V lost 2 bases, J lost 5 bases, and 7 bases lay in between. The DNA for the CDR3 is TGTGCCAGCAGTTTACTGGTAGACGAGCAGTACTTC. Its translation: CASSLLVDEQYF.

The rearrangement links TRBV5-4 to TRBJ1-2, with TRBD1 matching 9 bases. With 4 bases clipped from V and 5 bases from J, the junction kept 6 bases outside the gene matches. CDR3 length: 14 amino acids. Germline V gene lookup returns CDR1 SGHNT and CDR2 YYREEE (reference sequence). CDR3 nucleotide sequence: TGTGCCAGCAGCGCCGGACAGGGGTTATATGGCTACACCTTC. It encodes CASSAGQGLYGYTF.

This chain links TRBV7-2 with TRBJ2-5; no clear D. This CDR3 has 15 amino acids. Germline V gene data show CDR1 as SGHTA and CDR2 as FQGNSA. Trimming took off 2 bases at V and 5 bases at J, with 15 bases between the two ends. CDR3 nucleotide sequence: TGTGCCAGCAGCTTATTGGGCCAGGAAGCGGAGACCCAGTACTTC. The encoded protein is CASSLLGQEAETQYF.

As DNA, the CDR3 is TGTGCCAGCAGCGGCTCTAGCGGCGGGCTTGGGGATTCACCCCTCCACTTT. It codes for CASSGSSGGLGDSPLHF. This chain joins TRBV7-9 and TRBJ1-6, with no clear D. V was shortened by 5 bases and J by 8 bases, with 22 bases between the two germline ends. CDR3 length: 17 amino acids. Germline V gene sequence: CDR1 SEHNR, CDR2 FQNEAQ (reference sequence).

This chain connects TRBV6-5 to TRBJ2-5, with D maybe TRBD1 (6 bases). Germline V lookup: CDR1 MNHEY, CDR2 SVGAGI. Trimming shortened V by 0 bases and J by 5 bases, and 10 bases separated the two germline ends. This CDR3 has 14 residues. As DNA, the CDR3 is TGTGCCAGCAGTTACTCGGTTAGGGGGGAGACCCAGTACTTC. Translation: CASSYSVRGETQYF.